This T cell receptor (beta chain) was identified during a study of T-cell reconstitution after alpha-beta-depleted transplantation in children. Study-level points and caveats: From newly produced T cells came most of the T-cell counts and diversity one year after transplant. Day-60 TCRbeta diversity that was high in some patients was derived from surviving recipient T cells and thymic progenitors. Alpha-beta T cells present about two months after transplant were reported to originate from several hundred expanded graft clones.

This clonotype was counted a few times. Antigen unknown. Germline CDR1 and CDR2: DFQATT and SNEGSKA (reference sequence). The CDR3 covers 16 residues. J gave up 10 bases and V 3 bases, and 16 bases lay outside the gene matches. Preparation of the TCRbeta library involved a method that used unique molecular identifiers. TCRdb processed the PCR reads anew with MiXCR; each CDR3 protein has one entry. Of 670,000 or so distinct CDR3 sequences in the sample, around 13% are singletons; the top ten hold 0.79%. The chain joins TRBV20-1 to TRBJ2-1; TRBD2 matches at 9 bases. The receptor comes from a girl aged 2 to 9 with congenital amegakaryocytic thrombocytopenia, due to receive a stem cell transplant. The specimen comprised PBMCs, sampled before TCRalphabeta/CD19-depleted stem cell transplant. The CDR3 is CSASYSRREGLGEQFF. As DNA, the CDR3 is TGCAGTGCTAGTTATTCGCGGCGGGAGGGCCTGGGCGAGCAGTTCTTC.